This T cell receptor (beta chain) is from a study of beta chain features in type 1 diabetes. Study as a whole: Across all samples, about 110,000,000 sorted cells were examined. Whole-study results and caveats: The study found moderately but significantly shorter TCRB CDR3s in all four CD4+ subsets of Type 1 diabetes patients. More deletions and fewer insertions at VDJ junctions were seen in type 1 diabetes patients.

Points on this clone: Antigen unknown.

Populations obtained by sorting all exceeded 95% purity. The authors reverse transcribed all of the isolated RNA, so sequencing captured expressed TCRB transcripts. Profiling relied on immunoSEQ multiplex PCR, and the TCRdb table lists in-frame clones only, not all of them. The sample consists of about 190,000 clones, approximately 8.4% of them appearing once. The source of this sequence is a man between 18 and 35 years old with type 1 diabetes. The sequenced sample consisted of central memory CD4+ T cells from blood.

The CDR3 DNA follows: TGTGCCAGCAGCTCCACAGCGGGGGGGGAGACCCAGTACTTC. It encodes CASSSTAGGETQYF. V is TRBV7-2 and J is TRBJ2-5; 10 bases are a match to TRBD2. With 4 bases clipped from V and 5 bases from J, the junction kept 4 bases outside the gene matches. This CDR3 comprises 14 residues. Germline V CDR1 and CDR2: SGHTA, FQGNSA.